A selection of T cell receptor beta chains follows, all from one sample in a study of vaccination and CD4 T cells after COVID-19. TCRdb itself ran the PCR reads through MiXCR, one entry per CDR3 protein. The data show over 11,000 distinct CDR3 sequences, with about 54% seen just once and 7.5% to 9.5% held by the top ten. No antigen is known for these receptors. The material was CD4+ T cells from blood, cultured in vitro, obtained before SARS-CoV-2 vaccination. The receptors were gathered from a human donor who had recovered from COVID-19. The CDR3 runs from the conserved cysteine through the conserved F or W. Clone size appears in some rows only: once, few, many, or a class for an expanded clone.

clone size: NA
V gene: TRBV6-1
CDR3 protein: CATADRATGELFF

clone size: NA
V gene: TRBV7-3
CDR3 protein: CASSPQARSETQYF

clone size: NA
V gene: TRBV11-3
CDR3 protein: CASSPRQEDEQYF

clone size: NA
V gene: TRBV4-3
CDR3 protein: CASSRNRGTEAFF

clone size: once
V gene: TRBV10-3
CDR3 protein: CAISHTGSDTEAFF

clone size: NA
V gene: TRBV6-2/TRBV6-3
CDR3 protein: CASSYSRDINTEAFF

clone size: NA
V gene: TRBV27
CDR3 protein: CASSSRAKYGYTF

clone size: NA
V gene: TRBV19
CDR3 protein: CASSISGTARGEQYF

clone size: NA
V gene: TRBV5-1
CDR3 protein: CASSFTEYTGELFF

clone size: NA
V gene: TRBV27
CDR3 protein: CASSLSGQLLHF

clone size: NA
V gene: TRBV7-9
CDR3 protein: CASSFTWTGANTEAFF

clone size: NA
V gene: TRBV7-3
CDR3 protein: CASSLTPGAEQFF

clone size: few
V gene: TRBV6-2/TRBV6-3
CDR3 protein: CASSNTGTSDNYGYTF

clone size: NA
V gene: TRBV7-6
CDR3 protein: CASSLEQGFLPNTEAFF

clone size: NA
V gene: TRBV27
CDR3 protein: CASSLIAGAGWGEQFF

clone size: few
V gene: TRBV27
CDR3 protein: CASSLVPNYGYTF

clone size: NA
V gene: TRBV6-1
CDR3 protein: CASRYNPSSNYGYTF

clone size: NA
V gene: TRBV20-1
CDR3 protein: CSAGGVVAGELFF

clone size: NA
V gene: TRBV2
CDR3 protein: CASTRDNEQFF

clone size: NA
V gene: TRBV12-1
CDR3 protein: CASSPQASKETQYF

clone size: NA
V gene: TRBV5-4
CDR3 protein: CASSTKKGTSGEETQYF

clone size: few
V gene: TRBV20-1
CDR3 protein: CSARGQGNSPLHF

clone size: NA
V gene: TRBV6-5
CDR3 protein: CASSYGPSGGQETQYF

clone size: NA
V gene: TRBV19
CDR3 protein: CASSSYSRGLNTEAFF

clone size: once
V gene: TRBV7-8
CDR3 protein: CASSRARLGVGTEAFF

clone size: NA
V gene: TRBV5-4
CDR3 protein: CASSRNNLYEQYF

clone size: NA
V gene: TRBV6-2/TRBV6-3
CDR3 protein: CASKTGSTDTQYF

clone size: few
V gene: TRBV20-1
CDR3 protein: CSAPAVDRAPSGYTF

clone size: medium-sized
V gene: TRBV7-9
CDR3 protein: CASSLKGLAVRETQYF

clone size: few
V gene: TRBV10-3
CDR3 protein: CAIREAGGITDTQYF

clone size: NA
V gene: TRBV6-5
CDR3 protein: CASSWGGGETQYF

clone size: NA
V gene: TRBV19
CDR3 protein: CASSTRQGQETQYF

clone size: NA
V gene: TRBV12-3/TRBV12-4
CDR3 protein: CASSLKGTTSTDTQYF

clone size: few
V gene: TRBV7-2
CDR3 protein: CASSSGSSNQPQHF

clone size: NA
V gene: TRBV21-1
CDR3 protein: CASSKTGRVGGYTF